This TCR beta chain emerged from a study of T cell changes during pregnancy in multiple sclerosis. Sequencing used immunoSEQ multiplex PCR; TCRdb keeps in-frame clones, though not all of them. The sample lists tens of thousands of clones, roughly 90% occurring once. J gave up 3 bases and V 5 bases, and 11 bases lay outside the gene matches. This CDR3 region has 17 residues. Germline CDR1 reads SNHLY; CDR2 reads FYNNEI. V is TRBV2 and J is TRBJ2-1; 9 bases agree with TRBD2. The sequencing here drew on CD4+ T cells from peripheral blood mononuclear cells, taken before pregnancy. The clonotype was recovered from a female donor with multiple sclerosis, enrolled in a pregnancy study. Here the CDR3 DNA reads TGTGCCAGCAGTTTCTCTCCCCTAGCGGGAATCTACAATGAGCAGTTCTTC. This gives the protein CASSFSPLAGIYNEQFF.